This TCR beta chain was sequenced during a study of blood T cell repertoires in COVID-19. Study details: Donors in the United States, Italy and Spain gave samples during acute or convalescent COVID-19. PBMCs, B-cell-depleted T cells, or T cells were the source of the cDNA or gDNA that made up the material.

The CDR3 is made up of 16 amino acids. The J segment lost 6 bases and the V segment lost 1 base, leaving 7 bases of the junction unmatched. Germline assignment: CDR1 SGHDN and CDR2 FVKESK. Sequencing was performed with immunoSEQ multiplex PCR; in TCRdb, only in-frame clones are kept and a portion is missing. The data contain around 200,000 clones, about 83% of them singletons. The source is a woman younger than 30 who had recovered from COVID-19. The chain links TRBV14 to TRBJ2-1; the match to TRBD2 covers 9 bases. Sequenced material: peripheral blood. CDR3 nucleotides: TGTGCCAGCAGCCAAGTTGGGACTAGCCTACTCAATGAGCAGTTCTTC. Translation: CASSQVGTSLLNEQFF.